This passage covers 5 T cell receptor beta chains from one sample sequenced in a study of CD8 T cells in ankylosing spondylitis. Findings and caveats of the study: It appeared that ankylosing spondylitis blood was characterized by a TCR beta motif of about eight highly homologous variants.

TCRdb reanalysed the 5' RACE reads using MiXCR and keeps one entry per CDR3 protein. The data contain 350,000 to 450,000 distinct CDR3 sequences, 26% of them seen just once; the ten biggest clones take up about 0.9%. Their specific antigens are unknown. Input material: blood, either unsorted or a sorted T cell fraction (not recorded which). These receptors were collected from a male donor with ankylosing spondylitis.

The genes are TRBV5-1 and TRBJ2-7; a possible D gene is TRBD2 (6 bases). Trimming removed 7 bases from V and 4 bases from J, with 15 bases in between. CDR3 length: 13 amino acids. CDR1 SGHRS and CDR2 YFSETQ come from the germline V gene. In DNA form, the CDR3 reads TGCGCCAGCGGGCGGGACGGGGGATACGAGCAGTACTTC. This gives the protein CASGRDGGYEQYF.

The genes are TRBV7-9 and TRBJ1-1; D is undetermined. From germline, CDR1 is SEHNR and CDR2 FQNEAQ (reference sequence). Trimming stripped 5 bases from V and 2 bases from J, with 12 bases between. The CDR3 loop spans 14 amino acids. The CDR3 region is CASSVRVVNTEAFF. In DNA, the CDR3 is TGTGCCAGCAGCGTTAGGGTGGTAAACACTGAAGCTTTCTTT. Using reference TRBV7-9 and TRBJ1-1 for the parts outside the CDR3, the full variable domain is DTGVSQNPRHKITKRGQNVTFRCDPISEHNRLYWYRQTLGQGPEFLTYFQNEAQLEKSRLLSDRFSAERPKGSFSTLEIQRTEQGDSAMYLCASSVRVVNTEAFFGQGTRLTVV.

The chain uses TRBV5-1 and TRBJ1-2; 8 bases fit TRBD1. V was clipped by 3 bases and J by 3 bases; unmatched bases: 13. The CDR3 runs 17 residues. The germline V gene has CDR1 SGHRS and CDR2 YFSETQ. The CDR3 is CASSSDGMGQEDYGYTF. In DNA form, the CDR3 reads TGCGCCAGCAGCTCCGATGGGATGGGACAGGAGGACTATGGCTACACCTTC.

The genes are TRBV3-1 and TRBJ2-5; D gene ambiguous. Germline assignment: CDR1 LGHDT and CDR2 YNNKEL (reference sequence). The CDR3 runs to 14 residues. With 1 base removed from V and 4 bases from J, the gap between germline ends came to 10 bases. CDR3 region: CASSQVWGSETQYF. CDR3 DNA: TGTGCCAGCAGCCAAGTCTGGGGTTCAGAGACCCAGTACTTC.

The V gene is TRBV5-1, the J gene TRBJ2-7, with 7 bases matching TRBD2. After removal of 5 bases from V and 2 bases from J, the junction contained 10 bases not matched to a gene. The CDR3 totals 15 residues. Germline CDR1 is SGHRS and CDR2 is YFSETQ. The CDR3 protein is CASSSKRDGTYEQYF. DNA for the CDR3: TGCGCCAGCAGTTCTAAGCGGGATGGGACCTACGAGCAGTACTTC.